This T cell receptor (beta chain) was sequenced during a study of T cell repertoires in breast cancer (TCRdb year 2016). For context, the study as a whole: Samples profiled in the study came from tumors, lymph nodes and peripheral blood lymphocytes of breast cancer patients, along with peripheral blood from healthy control donors. The majority of the 20 or so patient tumors analyzed for shared TCRs were ER+/PR+. Nine healthy donors, of an age range similar to that of the patients, were included as controls. On average, about 500,000 sequences per sample and roughly 10 reads per input cell were obtained by sequencing. The study reasoned that TCRs shared between breast cancer patients would target shared antigens, given breast cancer's low mutational burden and rare common mutations. Tumors and tumor-involved lymph nodes were minced, digested with Liberase and DNase, and then passed through 70-um and 40-um filters. Tumor-free lymph nodes were processed with no enzymatic digestion, and blood samples were separated using Ficoll. What the work shows at the level of the full study, not this receptor alone: Emulsion RT-PCR was regarded as qualitative rather than quantitative, because clone recovery was skewed by transcript abundance and primer differences. About fourfold more TCRs were shared with matched tumor repertoires by tumor-involved sentinel lymph nodes than by tumor-free nodes (roughly 8% versus 2%). TRBV7 predominated among the shared TCRs, which could possibly reflect tumor recognition or a mispriming bias from eight TRBV7 primers. Possible tumor specificity was suggested for under 20 TCR pairs that were shared across seven or more patient tumors yet rarely found in control blood. Discarding singleton TCRs and sampling only part of each tumor may have missed genuine antitumor clones. Shared TCRs were encoded by various nucleotide sequences, which suggests selection and expansion based on antigen.

The study used an expanded emulsion RT-PCR method with primers for all TCR V genes to analyze paired alpha-beta TCRs of CD8+ T cells. Before emulsion RT-PCR, CD8+ T cells were isolated with a CD8 positive selection kit and incubated overnight in roughly 9.1 IU/mL IL-2. In its sample, this clonotype was seen a few times. Its antigen is not yet known. Base qualities are not provided; no much larger clone lies one nucleotide away. The library was obtained by emulsion pairing. A second nested PCR with blocking oligos suppressed unpaired genes, then a third nested PCR added Illumina adaptors and barcodes. Between 5,000 and 250,000 T cells, along with C-region, Stepout and V-region primers, were included in each emulsion RT-PCR master mix. The Micellula Emulsion and Purification Kit was used to generate emulsions, and Qiagen OneStep RT-PCR reagents were used for RT-PCR. The pooled libraries were sequenced on an Illumina MiSeq using paired-end 2 x 250 reads. The authors' pipeline ran thus. Read pairs were joined in Galaxy and clipped at the engineered overlap into separate alpha and beta files, and reads that were not clipped were discarded. Alpha-beta pairs were assigned using CompleteTCR, a MiTCR-based pipeline in which chains sharing read cluster identifiers are linked by an R script. TCR sequences seen only once, which were about 1-3.3%, were removed as potential sequencing errors. TCRdb's own reprocessing of the public reads used fastp at Q25 and MiXCR and kept productive beta chains. Rows are combined by CDR3 protein, so each entry shows the most common genes and DNA. TCRdb, not the original authors, processed these V and J calls. A total of under 5,500 distinct CDR3 sequences appear in this sample, over 35% of them only once. The ten largest clones capture around a third of the sample.

The germline V gene (reference sequence) yields SGHKS for CDR1 and YYEKEE for CDR2. V is clipped by 3 bases and J by 3 bases, and the sequence between their germline boundaries is 12 bases long. Spanning cysteine to phenylalanine, the CDR3 consists of 14 amino acids. Only the CDR3 part of the read is kept: 42 bases, read in frame from the first base. The sequence derives from a pool of human donors with breast cancer or a healthy control (not recorded which). Sequencing used CD8+ T cells. Rearrangement joined TRBV5-5 to TRBJ2-5; a tentative D call is TRBD1 (7 bases match). The nucleotides are TGTGCCAGCAGCTACGCGGGACAGAAAGAGACCCAGTACTTC. This yields the protein CASSYAGQKETQYF.